The clone carrying this TCR beta chain was seen a few times. The target antigen is unknown. This entry is derived from a study of radiotherapy plus CTLA-4 blockade in lung cancer. Study results and limitations: In blood, TCR clones derived from the tumor expanded after radiotherapy plus ipilimumab. The authors reported that early blood T cell clone dynamics, with interferon-beta, best predicted response.

Lung cancer patients with chemo-refractory metastatic non-small-cell disease were given focal radiation plus CTLA-4 blockade with ipilimumab. The CDR3 totals 12 residues. V was pared by 7 bases and J by 7 bases, with 17 bases between. Germline CDR1 is SQVTM and CDR2 is ANQGSEA. Some clones are missing from TCRdb's copy, which holds only in-frame ones; the method was immunoSEQ multiplex PCR. The sample has roughly 86,000 clones; roughly 80% are singletons. The chain links TRBV29-1 to TRBJ2-7; possibly TRBD2 for D (7 bases). The specimen was peripheral blood, collected from a patient treated with radiotherapy plus ipilimumab. This receptor was identified in a human donor with non-small cell lung cancer who had stable disease on radiotherapy plus ipilimumab. This CDR3 is CSGGGGSVEQYF. The CDR3 DNA is TGCAGCGGGGGGGGCGGGAGTGTTGAGCAGTACTTC.